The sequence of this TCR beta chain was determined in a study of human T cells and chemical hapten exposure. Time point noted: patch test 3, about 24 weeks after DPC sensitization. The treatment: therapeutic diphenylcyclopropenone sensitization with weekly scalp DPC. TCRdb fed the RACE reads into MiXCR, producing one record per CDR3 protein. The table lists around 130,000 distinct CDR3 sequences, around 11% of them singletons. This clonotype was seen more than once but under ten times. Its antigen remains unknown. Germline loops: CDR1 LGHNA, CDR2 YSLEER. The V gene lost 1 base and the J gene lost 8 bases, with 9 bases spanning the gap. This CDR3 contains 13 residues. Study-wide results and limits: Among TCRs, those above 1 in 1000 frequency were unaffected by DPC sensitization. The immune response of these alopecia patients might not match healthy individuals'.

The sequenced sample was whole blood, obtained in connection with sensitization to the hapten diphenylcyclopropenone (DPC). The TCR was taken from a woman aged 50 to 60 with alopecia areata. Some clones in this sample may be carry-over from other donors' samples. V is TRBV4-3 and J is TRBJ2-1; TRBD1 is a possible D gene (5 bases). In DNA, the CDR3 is TGCGCCAGCAGCCAAGGCAGGGCCCATGAGCAGTTCTTC. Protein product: CASSQGRAHEQFF.